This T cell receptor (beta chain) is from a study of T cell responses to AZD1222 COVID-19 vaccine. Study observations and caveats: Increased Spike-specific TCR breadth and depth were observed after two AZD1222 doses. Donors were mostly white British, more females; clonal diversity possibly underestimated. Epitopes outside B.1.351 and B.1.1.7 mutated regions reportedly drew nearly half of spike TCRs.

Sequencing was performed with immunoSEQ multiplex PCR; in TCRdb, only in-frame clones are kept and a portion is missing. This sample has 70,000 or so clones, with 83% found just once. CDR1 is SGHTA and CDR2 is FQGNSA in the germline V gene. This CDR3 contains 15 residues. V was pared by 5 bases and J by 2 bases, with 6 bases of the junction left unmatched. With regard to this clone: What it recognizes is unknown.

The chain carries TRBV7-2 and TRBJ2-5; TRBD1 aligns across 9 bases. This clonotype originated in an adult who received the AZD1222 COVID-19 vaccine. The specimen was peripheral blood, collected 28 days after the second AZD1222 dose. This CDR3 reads CASSTGTGTQETQYF. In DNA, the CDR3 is TGTGCCAGCAGCACCGGGACAGGGACACAAGAGACCCAGTACTTC.